The entry that follows covers one TCR beta chain sequence. A much larger clone differs from this one at a single base, so this may be a read error. The V gene's germline CDR1 is LNHDA and CDR2 SQIVND (reference sequence). Trimming pared 3 bases from V and 6 bases from J, leaving 15 bases between. CDR3 length: 14 amino acids. A second PCR, run for roughly 6 to 11 cycles, used a sample-barcoded 5' primer plus a J-beta primer mix. TCRdb reanalysed the 5' RACE reads using MiXCR and keeps one entry per CDR3 protein. Counted here are over 500,000 distinct CDR3 sequences, 45% to 60% occurring once; the ten biggest clones make up 13%. Drawn from each donor were roughly 9.4 milliliters of peripheral blood. This entry is derived from a study of blood T cells in healthy people across ages.

V is TRBV19 and J is TRBJ2-7; tentatively, D is TRBD1 (6 bases). Specimen: blood. The sequence came from a woman of 80 years or more in good health. The CDR3 loop is CASSMGAEASEQYF. CDR3 bases: TGTGCCAGTAGTATGGGGGCGGAAGCCTCCGAGCAGTACTTC.